The rows below give T cell receptor beta chains drawn from one sample of a study of blood T cell repertoires in COVID-19. Sequencing used immunoSEQ multiplex PCR; TCRdb keeps in-frame clones, though not all of them. The table lists some 150,000 clones, roughly 84% of them singletons. The sequencing input was peripheral blood. All receptors derive from a human donor in a cohort sampled during active COVID-19. The CDR3 runs from the conserved cysteine through the conserved F or W. Fields, in order: CDR3 length, clone size, D gene, J gene, V gene, CDR3 DNA, CDR3 protein. A D gene is named only where the DNA matches it firmly. Expanded clones get a size class; other rows say once, few or many, or leave the size out.

15,once,TRBD1,TRBJ1-2,TRBV19,TGTGCCAGTAGCCGATCACAGGGGACCCACTATGGCTACACCTTC,CASSRSQGTHYGYTF
14,.,.,TRBJ1-1,TRBV28,TGTGCCAGCAGTTACCTACAGGTTCCGATGGCAGCTTTCTTT,CASSYLQVPMAAFF
14,few,.,TRBJ2-2,TRBV7-9,TGTGCCAGCAGCTTAGCACAGGGTGCCGGGGAGCTGTTTTTT,CASSLAQGAGELFF
15,.,TRBD2,TRBJ2-3,TRBV6-4,TGTGCCAGCAGTGACCTAGCGGGGGGCACAGATACGCAGTATTTT,CASSDLAGGTDTQYF
13,many,.,TRBJ1-1,TRBV6-1,TGTGCCAGCAGTGAACGGGAGAACACTGAAGCTTTCTTT,CASSERENTEAFF
14,.,TRBD1,TRBJ2-7,TRBV27,TGTGCCAGCAGTTTGACAGGGGTCGGCTACGAGCAGTACTTC,CASSLTGVGYEQYF
16,.,.,TRBJ1-6,TRBV3-1/TRBV3-2,TGTGCCAGCAGCCACCCAACGAAAGGGGATAATTCACCTCTCCACTTT,CASSHPTKGDNSPLHF
13,.,TRBD1,TRBJ1-5,TRBV18,TGTGCCAGCTCACCCGACAGGGATCAGCCCCAGCATTTT,CASSPDRDQPQHF
16,.,TRBD2,TRBJ2-3,TRBV4-1,TGCGCCAGCAGCCACGTCCTAGCGGGGCGAACAGATACGCAGTATTTT,CASSHVLAGRTDTQYF
15,.,.,TRBJ2-5,TRBV11-2,TGTGCCAGCAGCATATCTACAGGTGCTCAAGAGACCCAGTACTTC,CASSISTGAQETQYF
14,.,.,TRBJ2-7,TRBV5-4,TGTGCCAGCAGCCGTGGGACTTGGGACTACGAGCAGTACTTC,CASSRGTWDYEQYF
17,few,.,TRBJ1-1,TRBV14,TGTGCCAGCAGCCAAGAGGGACTGAAATACATGAACACTGAAGCTTTCTTT,CASSQEGLKYMNTEAFF
15,.,TRBD1,TRBJ2-7,TRBV6-6,TGTGCCAGCAGCTTTTCGACAGGGGGTAAGGCCGAGCAGTACTTC,CASSFSTGGKAEQYF
16,.,TRBD2,TRBJ2-5,TRBV3-1/TRBV3-2,TGTGCCAGCACCTCCTATGGAGCGGGGGGGCAAGAGACCCAGTACTTC,CASTSYGAGGQETQYF
12,.,TRBD2,TRBJ2-7,TRBV6-4,TGTGCCCGTAGCGGGGGCTCCTACGAGCAGTACTTC,CARSGGSYEQYF
14,.,.,TRBJ2-2,TRBV25-1,TGTGCCAGCAGTGCTCTGGGAGGCACCGGGGAGCTGTTTTTT,CASSALGGTGELFF
14,.,TRBD1,TRBJ1-1,TRBV5-1,TGCGCCAGCAGCCGGGACAGGTTGAACACTGAAGCTTTCTTT,CASSRDRLNTEAFF
11,.,.,TRBJ1-1,TRBV20-1,TGCAGTGCAACAGGGAACACTGAAGCTTTCTTT,CSATGNTEAFF
15,.,.,TRBJ2-5,TRBV10-2,TGCGCCAGCAGTGAGGCGCTAGCGACAGTAGAGACCCAGTACTTC,CASSEALATVETQYF
12,.,.,TRBJ2-2,TRBV3-1/TRBV3-2,TGTGCCAGCAGCCGCGCAACCGGGGAGCTGTTTTTT,CASSRATGELFF
14,few,TRBD2,TRBJ2-7,TRBV7-9,TGTGCCAGCAGCCAAGGCGGGGGGACCTACGAGCAGTACTTC,CASSQGGGTYEQYF
13,.,.,TRBJ2-3,TRBV27,TGTGCCAGCAATCAGGCAGGGACAGATACGCAGTATTTT,CASNQAGTDTQYF
15,.,TRBD1,TRBJ1-5,TRBV5-6,TGTGCCAGCAGCTTGGGCAGGGGGCTCCAACAGCCCCAGCATTTT,CASSLGRGLQQPQHF
15,.,TRBD2,TRBJ2-1,TRBV5-1,TGCGCCAGCAGCTACGGGTGGCGGGGGGGCCTTGAGCAGTTCTTC,CASSYGWRGGLEQFF
14,.,.,TRBJ1-2,TRBV4-1,TGCGCCAGCAGCCGAGGACAGACTAACTATGGCTACACCTTC,CASSRGQTNYGYTF
18,.,.,TRBJ2-1,TRBV4-1,TGCGCCAGCAGCCAATTTTCCCCGGCTGGGGGCACTTACAATGAGCAGTTCTTC,CASSQFSPAGGTYNEQFF
15,.,.,TRBJ1-5,TRBV20-1,TGCAGTGCTAGTAGTCTTGCAGGCGGCAATCAGCCCCAGCATTTT,CSASSLAGGNQPQHF
15,.,TRBD2,TRBJ2-1,TRBV9,TGTGCCAGCAGCGTTCGACTAGCGGGGTACAATGAGCAGTTCTTC,CASSVRLAGYNEQFF
15,.,.,TRBJ2-5,TRBV5-4,TGTGCCAGCAGCTTGGCAGGGGTACGGGAAGAGACCCAGTACTTC,CASSLAGVREETQYF
14,.,.,TRBJ2-6,TRBV6-5,TGTGCCAGCAGATCTCCTAGTGGGGCCAACGTCCTGACTTTC,CASRSPSGANVLTF
15,few,TRBD1,TRBJ1-3,TRBV7-9,TGTGCCAGCAGCTTAAAGGGGGCAAATGGAAACACCATATATTTT,CASSLKGANGNTIYF
14,once,.,TRBJ1-1,TRBV10-1,TGCGCCAGCAGTGAGTCCTTAGACAGGAGACGGGCTTTCTTT,CASSESLDRRRAFF
15,.,.,TRBJ1-5,TRBV5-1,TGCGCCAGCAGCTTGGAGCCAGGGAAGGGGCAGCCCCAGCATTTT,CASSLEPGKGQPQHF
15,.,.,TRBJ1-6,TRBV28,TGTGCCAGCAGTTTACCGGGGGAGCATAATTCACCCCTCCACTTT,CASSLPGEHNSPLHF
18,.,TRBD1,TRBJ1-2,TRBV6-6,TGTGCCAGCAGTCCAACGCGGACAGGGAAACTGTTCTACTATGGCTACACCTTC,CASSPTRTGKLFYYGYTF
14,few,TRBD1,TRBJ1-5,TRBV2,TGTGCCAGCAGCCCGGTAGGGGGCCCTCAGCCCCAGCATTTT,CASSPVGGPQPQHF
11,few,.,TRBJ1-1,TRBV20-1,TGCAGTGCGGAAGGGGATACTGAAGCTTTCTTT,CSAEGDTEAFF
15,.,.,TRBJ1-1,TRBV7-2,TGTGCCAGCAGCTCCGAGTCCCTAGGGGGGACTAAAGCTTTCTTT,CASSSESLGGTKAFF
14,.,TRBD1,TRBJ2-5,TRBV7-7,TGTGCTAGCAGCTTCGCTGGACAGGAAGAGACCCAGTACTTC,CASSFAGQEETQYF
16,.,.,TRBJ2-3,TRBV5-1,TGCGCCAGCAGATTGGAACCGGGACTTTTTTCAGATACGCAGTATTTT,CASRLEPGLFSDTQYF
16,.,.,TRBJ1-4,TRBV19,TGTGCCAGTAGACCAATTCTGAGGTGGACTAATGAAAAACTGTTTTTT,CASRPILRWTNEKLFF